Listed here are 14 T cell receptor beta chains from one sample, sequenced in a study of cytomegalovirus exposure and HLA in healthy donors. The primer mix had 60 Vbeta and 13 Jbeta primers. Assay used: immunoSEQ multiplex PCR; TCRdb lists only in-frame clones, some missing. The table lists about 190,000 clones, roughly four fifths of them singletons. Material for sequencing was PBMCs. These receptors were obtained from a woman in her 30s in good health and CMV-seropositive.

The chain is built from TRBV19 and TRBJ2-7; 10 bases agree with TRBD1. Germline assignment: CDR1 LNHDA and CDR2 SQIVND (reference sequence). Trimming at V came to 5 bases and at J to 4 bases, leaving 8 bases not matched to a gene. This CDR3 has 15 residues. CDR3 nucleotide sequence: TGTGCCAGTAGTCTCGGGACAGGGGACCCGTACGAGCAGTACTTC. Encoded protein: CASSLGTGDPYEQYF.

The rearrangement uses TRBV11-2 and TRBJ1-1, with 7 bases that match TRBD1. V was pared by 2 bases and J by 6 bases, with 3 bases of the junction left unmatched. Germline CDR1 SGHAT, CDR2 FQNNGV. The length of the CDR3 is 13 residues. CDR3 nucleotide sequence: TGTGCCAGCAGCTTAACAGGGGATGCTGAAGCTTTCTTT. Translation gives CASSLTGDAEAFF.

The chain combines TRBV7-9 with TRBJ2-3; 11 bases are a match to TRBD1. The trim removed 4 bases at V and 4 bases at J, leaving 4 bases unmatched. The length of the CDR3 is 15 residues. Germline V gene sequence: CDR1 SEHNR, CDR2 FQNEAQ (reference sequence). CDR3 nucleotides: TGTGCCAGCAGCTCGACGGGACAGGGGGCAGATACGCAGTATTTT. It codes for CASSSTGQGADTQYF.

The J gene is TRBJ2-1, the V gene TRBV25-1, with 8 bases that match TRBD2. The CDR3 contains 16 residues. Trimming cost V 0 bases and J 9 bases; bases outside gene matches: 10. Germline assignment: CDR1 MGHDK and CDR2 SYGVNS. The CDR3 here is CASSEYSQREIGEQFF. The CDR3 DNA is TGTGCCAGCAGTGAATATTCCCAGCGGGAGATTGGTGAGCAGTTCTTC.

The chain recombines TRBV5-6 with TRBJ2-5; no reliable D call. TRBJ2-7 explains the end of the DNA better; the J call may be wrong. Per germline, CDR1 SGHDT and CDR2 YYEEEE. CDR3 length: 15 residues. The CDR3 DNA reads TGTGCCAGCAGCTTCACTGCGATCCCGCCCTACGAGCAGTACTTC. It yields the protein CASSFTAIPPYEQYF.

The rearrangement uses TRBV10-1 and TRBJ2-2; 14 nucleotides line up with TRBD2. CDR1 is WNHNN, CDR2 SYGVQD, per germline (reference sequence). V was clipped by 4 bases and J by 7 bases; unmatched bases: 2. The CDR3 consists of 15 residues. CDR3 amino acids: CASSGLAGGDGELFF. For the CDR3, the DNA is TGCGCCAGCAGTGGACTAGCGGGAGGGGACGGGGAGCTGTTTTTT.

V and J are TRBV12-5 and TRBJ2-7; tentative D call: TRBD2 (6 bases). The germline V gene encodes CDR1 LGHNT and CDR2 FRNRAP. V was trimmed by 6 bases and J by 13 bases, leaving 13 bases between them. The CDR3 length is 10 residues. CDR3 residues: CASGGDSRYF. The CDR3 DNA follows: TGTGCTAGTGGGGGGGACTCTCGCTACTTC. Full variable domain (rest looked up from reference TRBV12-5 and TRBJ2-7): DARVTQTPRHKVTEMGQEVTMRCQPILGHNTVFWYRQTMMQGLELLAYFRNRAPLDDSGMPKDRFSAEMPDATLATLKIQPSEPRDSAVYFCASGGDSRYFGPGTRLTVT.

V is TRBV19 and J is TRBJ1-1, with a tentative D call TRBD1 (6 bases). CDR3 length: 15 residues. The V and J ends lost 5 bases and 0 bases respectively, with 13 bases between them. The germline V gene encodes CDR1 LNHDA and CDR2 SQIVND (reference sequence). This CDR3 is CASSARQEMNTEAFF. For the CDR3, the DNA is TGTGCCAGTAGTGCCCGACAGGAAATGAACACTGAAGCTTTCTTT.

In the case of this clone: At the DNA level, this CDR3 is encoded by other sequences in the same sample as well. The chain is built from TRBV5-1 and TRBJ1-4; maybe TRBD1 (5 bases). V was shortened by 0 bases and J by 5 bases, with 5 bases between the two germline ends. Looked up from germline, CDR1 is SGHRS and CDR2 is YFSETQ. This CDR3 contains 13 residues. The CDR3 DNA follows: TGCGCCAGCAGCTTGGGACAGAATGAAAAACTGTTTTTT. As protein: CASSLGQNEKLFF.

The V and J genes are TRBV28 and TRBJ1-2, with 8 positions matching TRBD1. V was clipped by 2 bases and J by 7 bases; unmatched bases: 6. CDR1 is MDHEN and CDR2 is SYDVKM in the germline V gene. The CDR3 runs 14 residues. CDR3 coding DNA: TGTGCCAGCAGTTTAGGGGGACAGGCTGGTGGCTACACCTTC. Its translation is CASSLGGQAGGYTF.

This clone came up a few times. The chain uses TRBV15 and TRBJ2-3; D remains unclear. V shed 3 bases and J shed 0 bases, with 10 bases lying between them. The CDR3 has 15 amino acids. Germline V gene data show CDR1 as LNHNV and CDR2 as YYDKDF (reference sequence). In DNA, the CDR3 is TGTGCCACCAGCAGTAAAGCGTTCAGCACAGATACGCAGTATTTT. Amino acids: CATSSKAFSTDTQYF.

The table lists this clone with a few counts. The junction and the germline gene differ at one end; a read error may be behind it. The chain employs TRBV7-9 and TRBJ2-7, with 12 bases matching TRBD2. Germline loops: CDR1 SEHNR, CDR2 FQNEAQ (reference sequence). CDR3 size: 16 residues. CDR3 in amino acids: CSSSPRLAGEGGEQYF. As DNA, the CDR3 is TGTTCCAGCAGCCCACGACTAGCGGGAGAAGGCGGCGAGCAGTACTTC.

The rearrangement uses TRBV6-5 and TRBJ1-5; 8 nucleotides match TRBD1. This CDR3 comprises 12 residues. Trimming cost V 7 bases and J 7 bases; bases outside gene matches: 3. The germline gives CDR1 MNHEY, CDR2 SVGAGI. CDR3 nucleotides: TGTGCCAGCACCACAGGGGGACAGCCCCAGCATTTT. Translated, it gives CASTTGGQPQHF.

To note about this clone: Other DNA sequences in this sample translate to the same CDR3. The gene calls are TRBV7-9 and TRBJ1-2; D call uncertain. This CDR3 region has 16 residues. The V end lost 1 base, the J end lost 2 bases, and 14 bases lay between the germline ends. The germline gives CDR1 SEHNR, CDR2 FQNEAQ (reference sequence). The CDR3 bases are TGTGCCAGCAGCTTAGATATGAACAGAATAAACTATGGCTACACCTTC. Amino acid sequence: CASSLDMNRINYGYTF.